One and the same sample provided the 29 T cell receptor beta chains below, sequenced in a study of blood T cell repertoires in COVID-19. Using immunoSEQ multiplex PCR, the repertoire was profiled, and TCRdb retains in-frame clones only, with some absent. The profile shows about 440,000 clones, 90% of them singletons. The sample comprised PBMCs or T cells enriched from blood (not recorded which). Every receptor here comes from a man in his late teens or twenties who had recovered from COVID-19.

This clone was observed once. V gene TRBV3-1 (or the pseudogene TRBV3-2) combines with J gene TRBJ2-1; D may be TRBD2 (6 bases). Deletions cut 0 bases from V and 4 bases from J, with 16 bases between. CDR1 and CDR2 (germline): LGHDT, YNNKEL (reference sequence). The CDR3 runs to 17 residues. CDR3 coding DNA: TGTGCCAGCAGCCAAGAGACGGAGGGTCCAGTATACAATGAGCAGTTCTTC. This encodes CASSQETEGPVYNEQFF.

V usage is TRBV29-1 and J usage is TRBJ1-2; D not resolved. Trimming took 7 bases from V and 3 from J, leaving 6 bases between them. This CDR3 region has 10 residues. Germline-derived CDR1 and CDR2 are SQVTM and ANQGSEA. For the CDR3, the DNA is TGCAGCGCATTAGACTATGGCTACACCTTC. Amino acid sequence: CSALDYGYTF.

V and J are TRBV28 and TRBJ1-1; 7 nucleotides align to TRBD1. The CDR3 is 15 residues long. J lost 2 bases, V lost 2 bases, and 5 bases had no gene match. Germline loops: CDR1 MDHEN, CDR2 SYDVKM. Written as DNA, the CDR3 is TGTGCCAGCAGTTTAACTCAGGGGGGAAACACTGAAGCTTTCTTT. Amino acid sequence: CASSLTQGGNTEAFF.

The V call is TRBV6-6, the J call TRBJ2-7; D is undetermined. This CDR3 region has 13 residues. Germline V gives CDR1 MNHNY, CDR2 SVGAGI (reference sequence). Trimming left V 5 bases short and J 6 bases short, with 14 bases between. The CDR3 nucleotides read TGTGCCAGCAGTCAGATCCCCTACAGCGAGCAGTACTTC. It is translated as CASSQIPYSEQYF.

The chain joins TRBV11-2 to TRBJ2-7, with 7 positions matching TRBD1. Germline values: CDR1 SGHAT, CDR2 FQNNGV. The CDR3 is 14 amino acids. The V segment lost 5 bases and the J segment 4 bases; nucleotides outside the gene matches: 8. The CDR3 region has the DNA TGTGCCAGCAGCATCCTGACAGGGCGATACGAGCAGTACTTC. This translates into CASSILTGRYEQYF.

With regard to this clone: A junction end diverges from the germline sequence, so it may reflect a read error. The rearrangement uses TRBV7-9 and TRBJ2-4; 8 nucleotides align to TRBD1. CDR1 and CDR2 from the germline V gene are SEHNR and FQNEAQ (reference sequence). The CDR3 contains 13 residues. This chain's CDR3 is CASSLVGGDRPNF. The CDR3 coding sequence is TGTGCCAGCAGCTTAGTCGGTGGGGACAGGCCCAACTTC.

The chain joins TRBV4-1 to TRBJ2-2; possible D gene TRBD1, 6 bases. V lost 1 base and J lost 6, with 9 bases in between. The CDR3 sequence is 14 residues long. Germline assignment: CDR1 MGHRA and CDR2 YSYEKL. CDR3 protein: CASSQAWGPGELFF. The CDR3 DNA is TGCGCCAGCAGCCAAGCATGGGGGCCCGGGGAGCTGTTTTTT.

The gene calls are TRBV3-1 (or the pseudogene TRBV3-2) and TRBJ1-5; no definite D call. The germline V gene has CDR1 LGHDT and CDR2 YNNKEL (reference sequence). The CDR3 runs to 13 residues. V was pared by 1 base and J by 9 bases, with 10 bases between. CDR3 DNA: TGTGCCAGCAGCCAAGCCCAGCGATCGCCCCAGCATTTT. It yields the protein CASSQAQRSPQHF.

The J gene is TRBJ2-1, the V gene TRBV15, with D unresolved. The V gene's germline CDR1 is LNHNV and CDR2 YYDKDF (reference sequence). This CDR3 has 13 residues. Between the trimmed V and J ends, which lost 5 bases and 3 bases, there was a span of 8 bases. The CDR3 protein is CATSAHLYNEQFF. CDR3 in DNA: TGTGCCACCAGCGCGCACCTCTACAATGAGCAGTTCTTC.

The rearrangement joins TRBV11-1 to TRBJ1-5; 7 bases agree with TRBD1. The CDR3 totals 14 residues. V gave up 5 bases and J gave up 7 bases; unmatched junction bases: 8. Germline V gene data show CDR1 as SGHAT and CDR2 as FQDESV (reference sequence). This CDR3 is CASSNSTGRQPQHF. In DNA, the CDR3 is TGTGCCAGCAGCAATTCGACAGGGAGGCAGCCCCAGCATTTT.

CDR3 region: CASSPGSSYEQYF. In nucleotides, the CDR3 is TGTGCCAGCTCCCCCGGGAGCTCCTACGAGCAGTACTTC. V usage is TRBV18 and J usage is TRBJ2-7; D is perhaps TRBD2 (6 bases). V gave up 6 bases and J gave up 0 bases, with 9 bases separating them. Germline CDR1 KGHSH, CDR2 LQKENI. This CDR3 has 13 residues.

The chain employs TRBV5-1 and TRBJ2-1, with 9 bases lining up with TRBD2. The junction had 7 bases not matched to a gene; V was cut back by 0 bases and J by 9 bases. The CDR3 contains 15 residues. Germline V gene lookup returns CDR1 SGHRS and CDR2 YFSETQ. CDR3 nucleotides: TGCGCCAGCAGCTTGGTAGCGGGAGATTTTAGTGAGCAGTTCTTC. It specifies CASSLVAGDFSEQFF.

The chain joins TRBV25-1 to TRBJ1-4; 9 positions match TRBD1. J lost 3 bases, V lost 2 bases, and 1 base had no gene match. The CDR3 sequence is 15 residues long. Germline lookup yields CDR1 MGHDK and CDR2 SYGVNS. In DNA form, the CDR3 reads TGTGCCAGCAGTGAAAGGACAGGGGCTAATGAAAAACTGTTTTTT. Protein: CASSERTGANEKLFF.

V gene TRBV11-3 combines with J gene TRBJ1-1, with D perhaps TRBD1 (5 bases). CDR3 size: 16 residues. Trimming cost V 0 bases and J 3 bases, with 14 bases left between them. The germline V gene encodes CDR1 SGHNT and CDR2 YENEEA. The CDR3 spells CASSLEAWAGHTEAFF. CDR3 nucleotides: TGTGCCAGCAGCTTAGAGGCTTGGGCAGGGCACACTGAAGCTTTCTTT.

The chain joins TRBV7-9 to TRBJ1-3; no definite D call. Germline values: CDR1 SEHNR, CDR2 FQNEAQ (reference sequence). This CDR3 is built from 17 residues. The V end was cut by 1 base, the J end by 0 bases, with 13 bases between. The CDR3 DNA reads TGTGCCAGCAGCTTAGAGGAGGAGTTTGACTCTGGAAACACCATATATTTT. This sequence encodes CASSLEEEFDSGNTIYF.

This clone came up a few times. This rearrangement joins TRBV2 to TRBJ2-7; the D gene is possibly TRBD2 (6 bases). Per germline, CDR1 SNHLY and CDR2 FYNNEI. CDR3 length equals 14 residues. The V gene lost 7 bases and the J gene lost 3 bases, with 16 bases spanning the gap. The CDR3 sequence is CASMGGVGDYEQYF. The CDR3 bases are TGTGCCAGCATGGGGGGAGTCGGCGACTACGAGCAGTACTTC. Combining the CDR3 with reference TRBV2 and TRBJ2-7 gives the whole variable domain EPEVTQTPSHQVTQMGQEVILRCVPISNHLYFYWYRQILGQKVEFLVSFYNNEISEKSEIFDDQFSVERPDGSNFTLKIRSTKLEDSAMYFCASMGGVGDYEQYFGPGTRLTVT.

This clone was seen once. Here the CDR3 DNA reads TGTGCCAGCAGCTTAACCCCAACTAGCGGGAGACCGTACGAGCAGTACTTC. It yields the protein CASSLTPTSGRPYEQYF. The V gene is TRBV11-2, the J gene TRBJ2-7, with 11 bases lining up with TRBD2. Trimming cost V 2 bases and J 4 bases; bases outside gene matches: 10. The germline V gene has CDR1 SGHAT and CDR2 FQNNGV. The CDR3 is 17 amino acids.

The chain combines TRBV6-2 or TRBV6-3 with TRBJ1-3, with a tentative D call TRBD1 (6 bases). V was pared by 4 bases and J by 4 bases, with 11 bases between. CDR3 size: 14 residues. The V gene's germline CDR1 is MNHEY and CDR2 SVGEGT. The CDR3 loop is CASSSGGSGNTIYF. Written as DNA, the CDR3 is TGTGCCAGCAGTTCTGGGGGCTCCGGAAACACCATATATTTT.

On this clone itself: The sample holds other DNA sequences that translate to the same CDR3. The chain employs TRBV28 and TRBJ2-7; D is unresolved. This CDR3 region has 11 residues. CDR1 and CDR2 from the germline V gene are MDHEN and SYDVKM. The germline V and J ends were trimmed by 5 bases and 3 bases, with 5 bases remaining between them. The CDR3 reads CASSRDYEQYF. The CDR3 DNA reads TGTGCCAGCAGTCGCGACTACGAGCAGTACTTC.

The genes are TRBV9 and TRBJ2-3; tentatively, D is TRBD2 (6 bases). Germline V gene data show CDR1 as SGDLS and CDR2 as YYNGEE. CDR3 length equals 16 residues. The germline V and J ends were trimmed by 0 bases and 0 bases, with 11 bases remaining between them. CDR3 amino acids: CASSVAGRPSTDTQYF. The CDR3 DNA reads TGTGCCAGCAGCGTAGCCGGGAGACCGAGCACAGATACGCAGTATTTT. The variable domain in full, with the rest retrieved from reference TRBV9 and TRBJ2-3, is DSGVTQTPKHLITATGQRVTLRCSPRSGDLSVYWYQQSLDQGLQFLIQYYNGEERAKGNILERFSAQQFPDLHSELNLSSLELGDSALYFCASSVAGRPSTDTQYFGPGTRLTVL.

CDR3 in DNA: TGCGCCAGCAGACCAACAGGGGGTAGCAATCAGCCCCAGCATTTT. Its translation: CASRPTGGSNQPQHF. The chain recombines TRBV5-1 with TRBJ1-5; 8 bases are a match to TRBD1. CDR1 and CDR2 (germline): SGHRS, YFSETQ. V shed 5 bases and J 0 bases; nucleotides not matched to a gene: 4. The CDR3 is made up of 15 amino acids. Based on the CDR3 plus reference TRBV5-1 and TRBJ1-5, the full variable domain is KAGVTQTPRYLIKTRGQQVTLSCSPISGHRSVSWYQQTPGQGLQFLFEYFSETQRNKGNFPGRFSGRQFSNSRSEMNVSTLELGDSALYLCASRPTGGSNQPQHFGDGTRLSIL.

The rearrangement joins TRBV19 to TRBJ1-5; a possible D gene is TRBD1 (5 bases). Germline V gene data show CDR1 as LNHDA and CDR2 as SQIVND (reference sequence). The CDR3 is 16 amino acids. With 9 bases removed from V and 5 bases from J, the gap between germline ends came to 23 bases. In nucleotides, the CDR3 is TGTGCCAGAGGGCGCGTATGGAGACAGATACATCAGCCCCAGCATTTT. Its translation is CARGRVWRQIHQPQHF. Full variable domain (outside the CDR3, taken from reference TRBV19 and TRBJ1-5): DGGITQSPKYLFRKEGQNVTLSCEQNLNHDAMYWYRQDPGQGLRLIYYSQIVNDFQKGDIAEGYSVSREKKESFPLTVTSAQKNPTAFYLCARGRVWRQIHQPQHFGDGTRLSIL.

Comment on this clone: Other DNA sequences of this sample code for an identical CDR3. V usage is TRBV9 and J usage is TRBJ2-5, with TRBD1 identical over 8 bases. J was trimmed by 5 bases and V by 1 base; bases with no gene match: 4. Germline CDR1 is SGDLS and CDR2 is YYNGEE. The CDR3 contains 14 residues. The CDR3: CASSVSGGRETQYF. The CDR3 DNA sequence: TGTGCCAGCAGCGTATCAGGGGGCCGGGAGACCCAGTACTTC.

This rearrangement joins TRBV10-3 to TRBJ2-1; D is unresolved. The germline gives CDR1 ENHRY, CDR2 SYGVKD. This CDR3 is built from 12 residues. V was cut by 9 bases and J by 5 bases, with 11 bases left in between. This chain's CDR3 is CAIAAGNNEQFF. The CDR3 DNA reads TGTGCCATAGCCGCAGGAAACAATGAGCAGTTCTTC.

This rearrangement joins TRBV27 to TRBJ1-6; 9 nucleotides match TRBD1. J was trimmed by 6 bases and V by 3 bases; bases with no gene match: 12. The CDR3 consists of 18 residues. CDR1 and CDR2 (germline): MNHEY, SMNVEV (reference sequence). The CDR3 nucleotides read TGTGCCAGCAGTTTGAAGGGGACAGGGAGACTCCTTAATTCACCCCTCCACTTT. Translated, it gives CASSLKGTGRLLNSPLHF.

This clone appeared once. V and J are TRBV28 and TRBJ2-7, with TRBD1 identical over 8 bases. CDR1 and CDR2 from the germline V gene are MDHEN and SYDVKM. The CDR3 is made up of 13 amino acids. Germline trimming cut 8 bases from V and 5 bases from J; bases unmatched to any gene: 8. DNA for the CDR3: TGTGCCAGCGAGCCCGACAGGGGAAACGAGCAGTACTTC. Amino acid sequence: CASEPDRGNEQYF.

The chain recombines TRBV5-1 with TRBJ1-4; D remains unclear. The CDR3 runs 15 residues. Germline CDR1 and CDR2: SGHRS and YFSETQ. Trimming took off 0 bases at V and 3 bases at J, with 9 bases between the two ends. The CDR3 nucleotides are TGCGCCAGCAGCTTGGTTCCGGGTGCTAATGAAAAACTGTTTTTT. Translated: CASSLVPGANEKLFF. The full variable domain, in which reference TRBV5-1 and TRBJ1-4 provide the parts outside the CDR3, is KAGVTQTPRYLIKTRGQQVTLSCSPISGHRSVSWYQQTPGQGLQFLFEYFSETQRNKGNFPGRFSGRQFSNSRSEMNVSTLELGDSALYLCASSLVPGANEKLFFGSGTQLSVL.

This chain connects TRBV18 to TRBJ1-2; weak D call: TRBD1 (6 bases). The CDR3 is made up of 13 amino acids. Trimming removed 5 bases from V and 3 bases from J, with 10 bases in between. Per the germline V gene, CDR1 is KGHSH and CDR2 is LQKENI. This chain's CDR3 is CASSSEGDYGYTF. DNA for the CDR3: TGTGCCAGCTCATCCGAGGGGGACTATGGCTACACCTTC.

The chain combines TRBV5-8 with TRBJ2-1; TRBD2 matches 7 bases. The CDR3 contains 16 residues. J was trimmed by 3 bases and V by 3 bases; bases with no gene match: 9. The germline gives CDR1 SGHTS, CDR2 YDEGEE. The CDR3 nucleotides are TGTGCCAGCAGCTCAGTCCAACTAGCGAACTACAATGAGCAGTTCTTC. Translated, it gives CASSSVQLANYNEQFF. Looking up the rest from reference TRBV5-8 and TRBJ2-1 gives the full variable domain: EAGVTQSPTHLIKTRGQQATLRCSPISGHTSVYWYQQALGLGLQFLLWYDEGEERNRGNFPPRFSGRQFPNYSSELNVNALELEDSALYLCASSSVQLANYNEQFFGPGTRLTVL.